These 30 T cell receptor beta chains originate from one sample sequenced in a study of cytomegalovirus exposure and HLA in healthy donors. The PCR used 60 Vbeta and 13 Jbeta primers. Clones were sequenced by immunoSEQ multiplex PCR, and TCRdb holds only the in-frame ones, with some missing. The sample contains about 63,000 clones, around 89% of which appear only once. Sequencing was done on a sample of PBMCs. The receptor set was obtained from a woman in her twenties or thirties in good health and CMV-seropositive.

V is TRBV6-4 and J is TRBJ1-2, with D possibly being TRBD1 (6 bases). Germline V lookup: CDR1 MRHNA, CDR2 SNTAGT. The CDR3 length is 13 residues. Trimming removed 3 bases from V and 7 bases from J, with 12 bases in between. The CDR3 here is CASSETGARGYTF. CDR3 nucleotides: TGTGCCAGCAGTGAGACAGGAGCTCGTGGCTACACCTTC.

The chain links TRBV5-6 to TRBJ2-5, with D perhaps matching TRBD1 (6 bases). The J call may not be correct, given that the DNA end is closer to TRBJ2-7. CDR3 size: 14 residues. The germline gives CDR1 SGHDT, CDR2 YYEEEE. CDR3 in DNA: TGTGCCAGCAGCTACAGGGCGGGCTCCTACGAGCAGTACTTC. As protein: CASSYRAGSYEQYF.

The chain is built from TRBV6-6 and TRBJ1-5, with 9 bases matching TRBD1. The junction had 4 bases not matched to a gene; V was cut back by 6 bases and J by 1 base. In germline, CDR1 is MNHNY, CDR2 SVGAGI (reference sequence). The CDR3 contains 15 residues. This CDR3 reads CASRQDRGSNQPQHF. As DNA, the CDR3 is TGTGCCAGCAGACAGGACAGGGGAAGCAATCAGCCCCAGCATTTT.

The chain is built from TRBV5-1 and TRBJ2-5, with D maybe TRBD1 (5 bases). The ends were cut back, 0 bases at V and 5 bases at J, with 8 bases in the middle. This CDR3 comprises 13 residues. Germline CDR1 is SGHRS and CDR2 is YFSETQ. Here the CDR3 DNA reads TGCGCCAGCAGCTTGGGGGGCCGGGAGACCCAGTACTTC. Residues: CASSLGGRETQYF. The entire variable domain, with the rest obtained from reference TRBV5-1 and TRBJ2-5, is as follows: KAGVTQTPRYLIKTRGQQVTLSCSPISGHRSVSWYQQTPGQGLQFLFEYFSETQRNKGNFPGRFSGRQFSNSRSEMNVSTLELGDSALYLCASSLGGRETQYFGPGTRLLVL.

The V and J genes are TRBV4-2 and TRBJ2-3; the match to TRBD2 covers 11 bases. Germline V gene lookup returns CDR1 LGHNA and CDR2 YNFKEQ. The CDR3 covers 17 residues. The J segment lost 14 bases and the V segment lost 1 base, leaving 17 bases of the junction unmatched. The CDR3 DNA follows: TGTGCCAGCAGCCAAGTGGACCCGGGACTAGCGGCCAAGGGGATGTATTTT. This sequence encodes CASSQVDPGLAAKGMYF.

The V call is TRBV18, the J call TRBJ2-3; no clear D gene. V dropped 2 bases and J dropped 4 bases, with 10 bases sitting between them. Germline assignment: CDR1 KGHSH and CDR2 LQKENI. This CDR3 spans 14 amino acids. CDR3 coding DNA: TGTGCCAGCTCACCAAGGCTTAGCTCAGATACGCAGTATTTT. This translates into CASSPRLSSDTQYF.

The chain carries TRBV5-4 and TRBJ2-2; D might be TRBD2 (5 bases). The germline V gene encodes CDR1 SGHNT and CDR2 YYREEE (reference sequence). The ends were cut back, 4 bases at V and 4 bases at J, with 17 bases in the middle. This CDR3 is built from 16 residues. CDR3 region: CASSQALDPGTGELFF. As DNA, the CDR3 is TGTGCCAGCAGCCAAGCACTAGACCCCGGCACCGGGGAGCTGTTTTTT. Based on the CDR3 plus reference TRBV5-4 and TRBJ2-2, the full variable domain is ETGVTQSPTHLIKTRGQQVTLRCSSQSGHNTVSWYQQALGQGPQFIFQYYREEENGRGNFPPRFSGLQFPNYSSELNVNALELDDSALYLCASSQALDPGTGELFFGEGSRLTVL.

The chain links TRBV6-1 to TRBJ2-2; TRBD1 aligns across 7 bases. Germline loops: CDR1 MNHNS, CDR2 SASEGT. Trimming at V came to 0 bases and at J to 2 bases, leaving 6 bases not matched to a gene. This CDR3 contains 17 residues. The CDR3 coding sequence is TGTGCCAGCAGTGAAGCTTATAGGGGGCTTAACACCGGGGAGCTGTTTTTT. It is translated as CASSEAYRGLNTGELFF.

The chain has TRBV4-1 and TRBJ1-2, with D unresolved. Germline V lookup: CDR1 MGHRA, CDR2 YSYEKL. The CDR3 totals 12 residues. Trimming left V 4 bases short and J 6 bases short, with 9 bases between. CDR3: CASSPYGNGYTF. Written as DNA, the CDR3 is TGCGCCAGCAGCCCATACGGTAATGGCTACACCTTC.

In its sample, this clone was seen once. The rearrangement uses TRBV19 and TRBJ2-1; 10 bases align to TRBD2. This CDR3 has 17 residues. The V segment lost 4 bases and the J segment 2 bases; nucleotides outside the gene matches: 8. Germline CDR1 is LNHDA and CDR2 is SQIVND (reference sequence). The CDR3 loop is CASSRSRAGGPYNEQFF. DNA of the CDR3: TGTGCCAGTAGTAGATCCCGAGCGGGAGGGCCCTACAATGAGCAGTTCTTC.

The chain is built from TRBV19 and TRBJ2-1, with 7 bases identical to TRBD2. CDR3 length: 14 residues. The ends lost 5 bases at V and 6 bases at J; junction bases unmatched: 7. The germline CDR1 and CDR2 sequences are LNHDA and SQIVND (reference sequence). CDR3: CASSWGGASNEQFF. In DNA form, the CDR3 reads TGTGCCAGTAGTTGGGGGGGAGCGTCCAATGAGCAGTTCTTC.

This chain joins TRBV7-2 and TRBJ1-3, with TRBD1 matching 7 bases. Losses at the gene ends were 5 bases for V and 0 bases for J; bases not matched to a gene: 7. This CDR3 is built from 16 residues. From germline, CDR1 is SGHTA and CDR2 FQGNSA. The CDR3 DNA follows: TGTGCCAGCAGCCCCCAGACAGGGCTCTCTGGAAACACCATATATTTT. It specifies CASSPQTGLSGNTIYF. Using reference TRBV7-2 and TRBJ1-3 for the parts outside the CDR3, the full variable domain is GAGVSQSPSNKVTEKGKDVELRCDPISGHTALYWYRQSLGQGLEFLIYFQGNSAPDKSGLPSDRFSAERTGGSVSTLTIQRTQQEDSAVYLCASSPQTGLSGNTIYFGEGSWLTVV.

The chain is built from TRBV19 and TRBJ1-1; 8 bases are a match to TRBD1. Trimming at V came to 7 bases and at J to 5 bases, leaving 9 bases not matched to a gene. Per germline, CDR1 LNHDA and CDR2 SQIVND (reference sequence). This CDR3 has 14 amino acids. CDR3 loop: CASNLGTGRTEAFF. CDR3 nucleotides: TGTGCCAGTAACTTGGGGACAGGCAGAACTGAAGCTTTCTTT. Full variable domain (remainder filled in from reference TRBV19 and TRBJ1-1): DGGITQSPKYLFRKEGQNVTLSCEQNLNHDAMYWYRQDPGQGLRLIYYSQIVNDFQKGDIAEGYSVSREKKESFPLTVTSAQKNPTAFYLCASNLGTGRTEAFFGQGTRLTVV.

The chain uses TRBV19 and TRBJ1-2; 7 nucleotides agree with TRBD1. The V segment lost 6 bases and the J segment 0 bases; nucleotides outside the gene matches: 4. The CDR3 covers 14 residues. Germline V gene lookup returns CDR1 LNHDA and CDR2 SQIVND (reference sequence). CDR3 loop: CASRKGTANYGYTF. CDR3 bases: TGTGCCAGTAGGAAAGGGACAGCTAACTATGGCTACACCTTC.

This clone was observed a single time. This chain joins TRBV5-6 and TRBJ1-1, with D unclear. The V gene's germline CDR1 is SGHDT and CDR2 YYEEEE. V lost 2 bases and J 2 bases, leaving 10 bases between the germline ends. The CDR3 is 14 residues long. CDR3 sequence: CASSLRGFNTEAFF. The CDR3 bases are TGTGCCAGCAGCTTACGGGGTTTTAACACTGAAGCTTTCTTT.

The rearrangement links TRBV6-5 to TRBJ2-1, with TRBD2 matching over 7 bases. J was trimmed by 2 bases and V by 5 bases; bases with no gene match: 6. This CDR3 comprises 15 residues. Germline loops: CDR1 MNHEY, CDR2 SVGAGI. The DNA of the CDR3 is TGTGCCAGCAGTAACCCTAGCGGTACCTACAATGAGCAGTTCTTC. It specifies CASSNPSGTYNEQFF.

The chain carries TRBV20-1 and TRBJ2-5; D remains ambiguous. The J call is doubtful: the DNA matches TRBJ2-7 better. CDR1 and CDR2 from the germline V gene are DFQATT and SNEGSKA (reference sequence). CDR3 length: 11 amino acids. This CDR3 is CSARHVYEQYF. CDR3 DNA: TGCAGTGCTAGACACGTCTACGAGCAGTACTTC.

The genes are TRBV2 and TRBJ1-1; no clear D. CDR1 SNHLY and CDR2 FYNNEI come from the germline V gene. There are 14 residues in the CDR3. V lost 4 bases and J lost 2, with 11 bases in between. Here the CDR3 reads CASSVGWRNTEAFF. In DNA, the CDR3 is TGTGCCAGCAGTGTCGGGTGGCGAAACACTGAAGCTTTCTTT.

The J gene is TRBJ1-2, the V gene TRBV5-4; tentatively, D is TRBD1 (5 bases). Germline CDR1 SGHNT, CDR2 YYREEE (reference sequence). The germline V and J ends were trimmed by 4 bases and 14 bases, with 21 bases remaining between them. The CDR3 covers 13 residues. CDR3 DNA: TGTGCCAGCAGCCTGCAGGATGCAGGGCGCTTTACCTTC. Residues: CASSLQDAGRFTF.

The rearrangement uses TRBV25-1 and TRBJ1-5, with 9 bases that match TRBD1. Looked up from germline, CDR1 is MGHDK and CDR2 is SYGVNS. The junction had 5 bases not matched to a gene; V was cut back by 5 bases and J by 3 bases. The CDR3 has 15 amino acids. The CDR3 protein is CASSHGTGNNQPQHF. DNA of the CDR3: TGTGCCAGCAGTCATGGGACAGGGAACAATCAGCCCCAGCATTTT.

The genes are TRBV18 and TRBJ2-3, with D maybe TRBD2 (5 bases). V was pared by 0 bases and J by 4 bases, with 11 bases between. Germline V gene data show CDR1 as KGHSH and CDR2 as LQKENI. This CDR3 comprises 15 residues. The CDR3 sequence is CASSPPAGNSDTQYF. In nucleotides, the CDR3 is TGTGCCAGCTCACCACCAGCCGGGAACTCAGATACGCAGTATTTT.

This rearrangement joins TRBV6-1 to TRBJ2-5, with 15 nucleotides matching TRBD2. The germline CDR1 and CDR2 sequences are MNHNS and SASEGT. The CDR3 loop spans 15 amino acids. Germline trimming cut 6 bases from V and 5 bases from J; bases unmatched to any gene: 4. CDR3 region: CASRGLAGGWETQYF. The CDR3 DNA is TGTGCCAGCAGGGGACTAGCGGGAGGCTGGGAGACCCAGTACTTC.

This clone was counted once. The chain couples TRBV6-5 to TRBJ2-3; D ambiguous. This CDR3 region has 14 residues. The V end lost 2 bases, the J end lost 0 bases, and 6 bases lay between the germline ends. In germline, CDR1 is MNHEY, CDR2 SVGAGI. The CDR3: CASSYLTSTDTQYF. The CDR3 DNA follows: TGTGCCAGCAGTTACCTCACTAGCACAGATACGCAGTATTTT.

This clone appeared once. The CDR3: CASSEETGNYGYTF. CDR3 DNA: TGTGCCAGCAGTGAAGAGACAGGGAACTATGGCTACACCTTC. The chain carries TRBV2 and TRBJ1-2; 7 bases align to TRBD1. CDR3 length: 14 amino acids. CDR1 and CDR2 from the germline V gene are SNHLY and FYNNEI. V lost 1 base to trimming and J lost 2 bases; unmatched junction nucleotides: 1. Together with reference TRBV2 and TRBJ1-2, the CDR3 gives the full variable domain: EPEVTQTPSHQVTQMGQEVILRCVPISNHLYFYWYRQILGQKVEFLVSFYNNEISEKSEIFDDQFSVERPDGSNFTLKIRSTKLEDSAMYFCASSEETGNYGYTFGSGTRLTVV.

The V call is TRBV6-5, the J call TRBJ1-1; D is unresolved. The CDR3 sequence is 14 residues long. Per germline, CDR1 MNHEY and CDR2 SVGAGI. Trimming took off 5 bases at V and 1 base at J, with 11 bases between the two ends. The DNA for the CDR3 is TGTGCCAGCAGTATGAAGCTAGGGAACACTGAAGCTTTCTTT. Translated: CASSMKLGNTEAFF.

This chain links TRBV28 with TRBJ2-2; D perhaps matches TRBD2 (6 bases). Germline V gives CDR1 MDHEN, CDR2 SYDVKM. The ends were cut back, 1 base at V and 2 bases at J, with 14 bases in the middle. CDR3 size: 17 residues. The CDR3 nucleotides are TGTGCCAGCAGTTTATTAAAGAGGGCGGGAAACACCGGGGAGCTGTTTTTT. Translating it yields CASSLLKRAGNTGELFF. Drawing the rest from reference TRBV28 and TRBJ2-2, the complete variable domain is DVKVTQSSRYLVKRTGEKVFLECVQDMDHENMFWYRQDPGLGLRLIYFSYDVKMKEKGDIPEGYSVSREKKERFSLILESASTNQTSMYLCASSLLKRAGNTGELFFGEGSRLTVL.

Only one count was recorded for this clone. J is TRBJ2-5 and V is TRBV5-1, with D perhaps matching TRBD2 (5 bases). The DNA end is a closer match to TRBJ2-7, so the J assignment may be wrong. CDR3 length equals 16 residues. Germline assignment: CDR1 SGHRS and CDR2 YFSETQ. The CDR3 nucleotides are TGCGCCAGCAGCTATGTATCCAGCGGATACTCCTACGAGCAGTACTTC. This translates into CASSYVSSGYSYEQYF.

The chain links TRBV9 to TRBJ1-1; a weak D match, TRBD1 (5 bases). The CDR3 has 14 residues. CDR1 and CDR2 (germline): SGDLS, YYNGEE. The V end was cut by 3 bases, the J end by 1 base, with 10 bases between. CDR3 sequence reads: CASSAYTGNTEAFF. Here the CDR3 DNA reads TGTGCCAGCAGCGCTTATACAGGGAACACTGAAGCTTTCTTT.

The chain employs TRBV15 and TRBJ2-1, with 8 bases identical to TRBD2. Germline CDR1 and CDR2: LNHNV and YYDKDF (reference sequence). The CDR3 is 14 residues long. With 7 bases clipped from V and 5 bases from J, the junction kept 7 bases outside the gene matches. CDR3 sequence (DNA): TGTGCCACCAAACTAGGTAGCGGGAACAATGAGCAGTTCTTC. Translation: CATKLGSGNNEQFF.

The rearrangement joins TRBV18 to TRBJ1-2; 7 bases are shared with TRBD1. V trimming: 6 bases; J trimming: 6 bases; junction bases outside the gene matches: 10. Germline CDR1 KGHSH, CDR2 LQKENI. The CDR3 contains 14 residues. CDR3 sequence (DNA): TGTGCCAGCTCCCCTCGGACAGGCACGCATGGCTACACCTTC. Its translation is CASSPRTGTHGYTF. Full variable domain (outside the CDR3, taken from reference TRBV18 and TRBJ1-2): NAGVMQNPRHLVRRRGQEARLRCSPMKGHSHVYWYRQLPEEGLKFMVYLQKENIIDESGMPKERFSAEFPKEGPSILRIQQVVRGDSAAYFCASSPRTGTHGYTFGSGTRLTVV.